A single sample gave rise to the 5 T cell receptor beta chains below, sequenced in a study of tumor and adjacent non-tumor tissue in lung cancer. TCRbeta libraries were built with three rounds of nested PCR, modified from ARM-PCR. Each CDR3 protein gets one entry after TCRdb re-called the multiplex PCR reads with MiXCR. The data show about 90,000 distinct CDR3 sequences, roughly three fifths seen once. This sample's RNA came from whole unsorted tissue. The sequenced sample was lung tumor tissue. The receptors stem from a man in his 70s with non-small cell lung cancer.

This clonotype has just a few counts. The rearrangement joins TRBV5-1 to TRBJ2-3, with D maybe TRBD1 (6 bases). Germline V gives CDR1 SGHRS, CDR2 YFSETQ. The CDR3 totals 14 residues. V was trimmed by 0 bases and J by 3 bases, leaving 8 bases between them. CDR3 in DNA: TGCGCCAGCAGCTTGGAGCAGGGGACAGATACGCAGTATTTT. It codes for CASSLEQGTDTQYF.

In regard to this clonotype: No conserved phenylalanine or tryptophan ends this CDR3, so it is likely a read error. This chain connects TRBV14 to TRBJ2-1; 11 bases agree with TRBD1. The CDR3 totals 17 residues. Germline CDR1 reads SGHDN; CDR2 reads FVKESK. V shed 4 bases, J shed 4 bases, and the junction held 9 bases outside the gene matches. The DNA for the CDR3 is TGTGCCAGCAGCCCACAGGGACAGGGGGTATCATACAATGAGCAGTTCCTC. Translation gives CASSPQGQGVSYNEQFL.

A remark on this clonotype: An end of the junction does not agree with germline; a read error may underlie this. This chain joins TRBV5-4 and TRBJ1-6; D is possibly TRBD1 (5 bases). Germline V gene lookup returns CDR1 SGHNT and CDR2 YYREEE (reference sequence). The CDR3 length is 14 residues. DNA of the CDR3: TGTGCCAGCACCTTGAGGGGCGGGAATTCACGCCTCCACTTT. As protein: CASTLRGGNSRLHF.

This clonotype appeared a few times. A clone one base away is much larger, so this may be a read error. This chain's CDR3 is CASSYPQEAQYF. As DNA, the CDR3 is TGTGCCAGCAGTTACCCTCAAGAGGCCCAGTACTTC. The chain joins TRBV6-6 to TRBJ2-5; no firm D call. CDR1 and CDR2 from the germline V gene are MNHNY and SVGAGI (reference sequence). CDR3 length equals 12 residues.

Comment on this clonotype: Likely a read error: the CDR3 ends without its conserved phenylalanine or tryptophan. The V gene is TRBV29-1, the J gene TRBJ2-5, with 8 bases lining up with TRBD2. CDR3 length equals 14 residues. The J segment lost 3 bases and the V segment lost 7 bases, leaving 10 bases of the junction unmatched. The germline gives CDR1 SQVTM, CDR2 ANQGSEA. CDR3 protein: CSGTGGGGKETQYY. The CDR3 DNA sequence: TGCAGCGGAACTGGGGGCGGGGGGAAAGAGACCCAGTACTAC.